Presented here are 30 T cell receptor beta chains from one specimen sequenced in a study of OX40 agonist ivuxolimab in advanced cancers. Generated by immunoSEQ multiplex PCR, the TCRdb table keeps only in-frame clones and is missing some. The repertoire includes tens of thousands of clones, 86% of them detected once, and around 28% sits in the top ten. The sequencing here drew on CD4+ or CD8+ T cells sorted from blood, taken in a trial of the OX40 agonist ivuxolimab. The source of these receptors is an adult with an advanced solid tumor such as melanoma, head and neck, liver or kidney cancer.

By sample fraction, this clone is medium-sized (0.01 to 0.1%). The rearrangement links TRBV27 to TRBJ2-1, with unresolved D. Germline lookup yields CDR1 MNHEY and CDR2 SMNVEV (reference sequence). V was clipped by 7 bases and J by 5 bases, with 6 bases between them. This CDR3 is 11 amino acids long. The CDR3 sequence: CASIRNNEQFF. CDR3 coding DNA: TGTGCCAGCATACGCAACAATGAGCAGTTCTTC.

CDR3 nucleotide sequence: TGTGCCAGCAGCCAGATGGACTACCAAGAGACCCAGTACTTC. Its translation: CASSQMDYQETQYF. V gene TRBV14 combines with J gene TRBJ2-5; tentative D call: TRBD2 (5 bases). The CDR3 covers 14 residues. CDR1 SGHDN and CDR2 FVKESK come from the germline V gene. V lost 3 bases, J lost 0 bases, and 8 bases lay in between.

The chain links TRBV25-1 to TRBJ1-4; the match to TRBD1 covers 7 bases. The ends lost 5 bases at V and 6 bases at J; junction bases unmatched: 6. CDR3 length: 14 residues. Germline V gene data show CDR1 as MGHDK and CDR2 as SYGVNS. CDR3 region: CASSQTGNHEKLFF. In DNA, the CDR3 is TGTGCCAGCAGTCAGACAGGGAACCATGAAAAACTGTTTTTT.

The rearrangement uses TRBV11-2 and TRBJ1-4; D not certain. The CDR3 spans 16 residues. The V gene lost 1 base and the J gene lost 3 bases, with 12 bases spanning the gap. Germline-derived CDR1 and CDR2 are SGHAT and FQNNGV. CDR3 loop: CASSLVFQNSNEKLFF. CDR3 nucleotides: TGTGCCAGCAGCTTAGTCTTCCAGAACTCTAATGAAAAACTGTTTTTT.

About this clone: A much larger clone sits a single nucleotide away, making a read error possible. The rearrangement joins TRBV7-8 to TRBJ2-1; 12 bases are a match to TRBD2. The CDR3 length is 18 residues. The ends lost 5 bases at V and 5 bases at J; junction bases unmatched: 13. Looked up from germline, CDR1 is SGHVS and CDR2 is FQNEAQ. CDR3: CASSHQELLAGGHNEQFF. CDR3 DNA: TGTGCCAGCAGCCATCAAGAACTCCTAGCGGGAGGGCACAATGAGCAGTTCTTC.

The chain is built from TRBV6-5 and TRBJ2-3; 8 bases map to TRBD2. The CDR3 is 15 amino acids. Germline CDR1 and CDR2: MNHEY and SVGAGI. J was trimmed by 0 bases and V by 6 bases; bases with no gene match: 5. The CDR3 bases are TGTGCCAGCAGCCACGGGGGGGTGAGCACAGATACGCAGTATTTT. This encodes CASSHGGVSTDTQYF.

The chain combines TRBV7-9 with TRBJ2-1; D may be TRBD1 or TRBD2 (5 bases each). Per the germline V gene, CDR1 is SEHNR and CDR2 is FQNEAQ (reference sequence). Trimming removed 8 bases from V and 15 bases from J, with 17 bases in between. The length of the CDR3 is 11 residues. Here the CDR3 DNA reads TGTGCCAGCTCAACCCGAGGGGAGACGTTCTTC. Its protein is CASSTRGETFF.

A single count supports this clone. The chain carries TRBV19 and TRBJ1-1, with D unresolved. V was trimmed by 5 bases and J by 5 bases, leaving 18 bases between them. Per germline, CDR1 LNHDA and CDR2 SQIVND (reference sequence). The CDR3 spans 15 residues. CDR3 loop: CASSSVIEGGTEAFF. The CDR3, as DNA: TGTGCCAGTAGTTCCGTCATCGAGGGAGGTACTGAAGCTTTCTTT.

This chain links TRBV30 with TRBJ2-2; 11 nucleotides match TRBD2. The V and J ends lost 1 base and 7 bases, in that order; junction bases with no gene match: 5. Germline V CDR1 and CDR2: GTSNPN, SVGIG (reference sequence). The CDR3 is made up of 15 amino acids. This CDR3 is CAWSALAGGVGELFF. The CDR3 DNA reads TGTGCCTGGAGTGCGCTAGCGGGAGGCGTCGGGGAGCTGTTTTTT.

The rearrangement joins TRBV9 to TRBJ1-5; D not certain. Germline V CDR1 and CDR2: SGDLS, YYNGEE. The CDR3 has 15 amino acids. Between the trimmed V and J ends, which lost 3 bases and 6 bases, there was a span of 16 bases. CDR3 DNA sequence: TGTGCCAGCAGCGCGGGATTTTCCCCGGGTCAGCCCCAGCATTTT. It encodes CASSAGFSPGQPQHF. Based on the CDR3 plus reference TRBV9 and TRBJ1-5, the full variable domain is DSGVTQTPKHLITATGQRVTLRCSPRSGDLSVYWYQQSLDQGLQFLIQYYNGEERAKGNILERFSAQQFPDLHSELNLSSLELGDSALYFCASSAGFSPGQPQHFGDGTRLSIL.

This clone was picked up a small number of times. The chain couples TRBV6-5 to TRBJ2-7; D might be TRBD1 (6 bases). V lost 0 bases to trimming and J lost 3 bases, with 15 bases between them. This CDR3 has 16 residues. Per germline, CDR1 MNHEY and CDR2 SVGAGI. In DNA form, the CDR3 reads TGTGCCAGCAGTTACTCCTGGCAGGGGCTAATCTACGAGCAGTACTTC. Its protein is CASSYSWQGLIYEQYF.

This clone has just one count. Written as DNA, the CDR3 is TGTGCCAGCAGCTTGATAACCTCTAACTATGGCTACACCTTC. This gives the protein CASSLITSNYGYTF. The chain has TRBV5-8 and TRBJ1-2; D ambiguous. Germline loops: CDR1 SGHTS, CDR2 YDEGEE. This CDR3 comprises 14 residues. Trimming cost V 1 base and J 0 bases, with 7 bases left between them.

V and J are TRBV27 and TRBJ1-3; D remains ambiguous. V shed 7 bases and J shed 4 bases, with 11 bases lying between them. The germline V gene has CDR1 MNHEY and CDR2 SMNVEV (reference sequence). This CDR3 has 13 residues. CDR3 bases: TGTGCCAGCACCCCCACGGGCGGAAACACCATATATTTT. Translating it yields CASTPTGGNTIYF.

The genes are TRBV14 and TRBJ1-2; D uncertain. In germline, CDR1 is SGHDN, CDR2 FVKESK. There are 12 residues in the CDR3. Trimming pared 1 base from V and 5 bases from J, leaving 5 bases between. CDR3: CASSQVGYGYTF. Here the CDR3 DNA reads TGTGCCAGCAGCCAAGTAGGATATGGCTACACCTTC.

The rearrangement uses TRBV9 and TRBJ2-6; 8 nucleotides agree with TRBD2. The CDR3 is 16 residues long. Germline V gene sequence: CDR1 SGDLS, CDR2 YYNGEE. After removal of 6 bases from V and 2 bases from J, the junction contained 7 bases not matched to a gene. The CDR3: CASTPGGVAGANVLTF. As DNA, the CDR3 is TGTGCCAGCACCCCGGGGGGGGTTGCTGGGGCCAACGTCCTGACTTTC.

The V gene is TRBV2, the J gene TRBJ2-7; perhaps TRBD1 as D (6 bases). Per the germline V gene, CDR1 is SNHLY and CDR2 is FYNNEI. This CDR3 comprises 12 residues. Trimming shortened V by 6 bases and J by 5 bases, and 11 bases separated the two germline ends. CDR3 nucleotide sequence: TGTGCCAGCAGCACCACAGGGAACGAGCAGTACTTC. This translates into CASSTTGNEQYF.

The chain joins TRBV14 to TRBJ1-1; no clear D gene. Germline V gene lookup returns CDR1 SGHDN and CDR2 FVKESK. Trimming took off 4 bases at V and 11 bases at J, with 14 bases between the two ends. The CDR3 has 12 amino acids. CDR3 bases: TGTGCCAGCAGCCCAGTGAGGGAGTGGGCTTTCTTT. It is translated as CASSPVREWAFF.

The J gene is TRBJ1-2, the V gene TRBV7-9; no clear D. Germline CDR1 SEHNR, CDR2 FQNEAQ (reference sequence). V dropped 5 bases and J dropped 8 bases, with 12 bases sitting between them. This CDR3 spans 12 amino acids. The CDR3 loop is CASSQSTDGYTF. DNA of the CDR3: TGTGCCAGCAGCCAGTCGACTGACGGCTACACCTTC.

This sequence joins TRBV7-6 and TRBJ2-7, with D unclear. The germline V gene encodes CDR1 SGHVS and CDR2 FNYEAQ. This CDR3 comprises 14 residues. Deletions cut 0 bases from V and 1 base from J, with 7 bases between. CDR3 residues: CASSLALRSYEQYF. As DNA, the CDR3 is TGTGCCAGCAGCTTAGCGCTGAGATCCTACGAGCAGTACTTC.

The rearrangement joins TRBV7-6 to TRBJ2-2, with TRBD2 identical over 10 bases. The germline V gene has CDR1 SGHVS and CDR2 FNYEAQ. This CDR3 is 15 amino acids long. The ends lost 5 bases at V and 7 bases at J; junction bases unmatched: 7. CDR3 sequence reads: CASSPSGSRGGELFF. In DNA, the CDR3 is TGTGCCAGCAGCCCTAGCGGGAGTCGTGGCGGGGAGCTGTTTTTT. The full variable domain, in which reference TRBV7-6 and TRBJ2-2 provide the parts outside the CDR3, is GAGVSQSPRYKVTKRGQDVALRCDPISGHVSLYWYRQALGQGPEFLTYFNYEAQQDKSGLPNDRFSAERPEGSISTLTIQRTEQRDSAMYRCASSPSGSRGGELFFGEGSRLTVL.

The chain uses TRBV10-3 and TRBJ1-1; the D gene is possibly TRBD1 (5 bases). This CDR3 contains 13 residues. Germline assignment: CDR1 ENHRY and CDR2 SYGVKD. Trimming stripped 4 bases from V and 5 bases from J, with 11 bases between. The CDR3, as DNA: TGTGCCATCAGTGGACACTGGGGGACTGAAGCTTTCTTT. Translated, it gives CAISGHWGTEAFF.

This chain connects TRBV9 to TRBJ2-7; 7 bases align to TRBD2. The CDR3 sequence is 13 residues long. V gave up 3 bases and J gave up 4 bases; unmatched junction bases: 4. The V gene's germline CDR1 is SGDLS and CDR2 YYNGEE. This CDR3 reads CASSAPAGYEQYF. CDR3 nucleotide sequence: TGTGCCAGCAGCGCCCCAGCGGGGTACGAGCAGTACTTC.

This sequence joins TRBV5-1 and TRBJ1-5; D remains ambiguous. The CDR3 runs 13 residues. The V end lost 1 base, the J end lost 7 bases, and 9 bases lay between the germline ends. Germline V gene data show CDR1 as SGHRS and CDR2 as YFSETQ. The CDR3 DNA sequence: TGCGCCAGCAGCTTGCGGGCCAACCAGCCCCAGCATTTT. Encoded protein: CASSLRANQPQHF. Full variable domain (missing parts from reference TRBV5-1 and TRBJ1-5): KAGVTQTPRYLIKTRGQQVTLSCSPISGHRSVSWYQQTPGQGLQFLFEYFSETQRNKGNFPGRFSGRQFSNSRSEMNVSTLELGDSALYLCASSLRANQPQHFGDGTRLSIL.

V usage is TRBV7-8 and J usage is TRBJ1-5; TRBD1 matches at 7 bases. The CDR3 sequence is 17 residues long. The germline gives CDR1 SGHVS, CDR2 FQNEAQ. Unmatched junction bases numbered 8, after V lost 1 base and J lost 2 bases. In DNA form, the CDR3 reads TGTGCCAGCAGCTTAGGGTGGAACAGGGGCGGCAATCAGCCCCAGCATTTT. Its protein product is CASSLGWNRGGNQPQHF.

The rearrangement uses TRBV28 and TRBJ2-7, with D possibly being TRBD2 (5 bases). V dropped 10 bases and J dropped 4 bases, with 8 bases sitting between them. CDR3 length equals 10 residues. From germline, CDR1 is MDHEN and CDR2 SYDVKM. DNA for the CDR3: TGTGCCACGGGGATTTACGAGCAGTACTTC. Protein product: CATGIYEQYF.

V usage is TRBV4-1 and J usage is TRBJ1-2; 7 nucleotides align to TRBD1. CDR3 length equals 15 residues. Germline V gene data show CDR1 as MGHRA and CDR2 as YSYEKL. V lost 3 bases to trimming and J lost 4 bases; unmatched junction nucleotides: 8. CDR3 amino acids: CASSHKLTGSYGYTF. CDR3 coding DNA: TGCGCCAGCAGCCACAAGCTGACAGGGAGCTATGGCTACACCTTC.

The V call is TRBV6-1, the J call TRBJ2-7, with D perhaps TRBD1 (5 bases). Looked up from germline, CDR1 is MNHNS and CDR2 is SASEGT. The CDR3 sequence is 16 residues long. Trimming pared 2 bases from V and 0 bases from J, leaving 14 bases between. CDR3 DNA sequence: TGTGCCAGCAGTGAATGGGGCCCCAGCCCCTCCTACGAGCAGTACTTC. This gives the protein CASSEWGPSPSYEQYF.

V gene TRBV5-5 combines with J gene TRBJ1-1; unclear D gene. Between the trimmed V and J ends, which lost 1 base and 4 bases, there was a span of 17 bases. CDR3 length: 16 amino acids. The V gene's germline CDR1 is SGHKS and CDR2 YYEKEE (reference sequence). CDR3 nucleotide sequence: TGTGCCAGCAGCTTGCCCACAGTGCACACCACCACTGAAGCTTTCTTT. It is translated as CASSLPTVHTTTEAFF.

The chain's CDR3 is CASSSSRGLDQETQYF. The CDR3 DNA sequence: TGTGCCAGCAGCTCCTCCCGAGGACTAGACCAAGAGACCCAGTACTTC. The rearrangement uses TRBV11-1 and TRBJ2-5; TRBD2 matches 7 bases. J gave up 0 bases and V 4 bases, and 8 bases lay outside the gene matches. Germline V gives CDR1 SGHAT, CDR2 FQDESV (reference sequence). The CDR3 length is 16 residues. The whole variable domain, remainder taken from reference TRBV11-1 and TRBJ2-5, is EAEVAQSPRYKITEKSQAVAFWCDPISGHATLYWYRQILGQGPELLVQFQDESVVDDSQLPKDRFSAERLKGVDSTLKIQPAELGDSAMYLCASSSSRGLDQETQYFGPGTRLLVL.

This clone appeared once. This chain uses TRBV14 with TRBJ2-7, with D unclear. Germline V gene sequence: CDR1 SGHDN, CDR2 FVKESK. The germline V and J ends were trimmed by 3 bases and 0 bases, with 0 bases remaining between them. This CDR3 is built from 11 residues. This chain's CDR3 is CASSHSYEQYF. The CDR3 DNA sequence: TGTGCCAGCAGCCACTCCTACGAGCAGTACTTC.